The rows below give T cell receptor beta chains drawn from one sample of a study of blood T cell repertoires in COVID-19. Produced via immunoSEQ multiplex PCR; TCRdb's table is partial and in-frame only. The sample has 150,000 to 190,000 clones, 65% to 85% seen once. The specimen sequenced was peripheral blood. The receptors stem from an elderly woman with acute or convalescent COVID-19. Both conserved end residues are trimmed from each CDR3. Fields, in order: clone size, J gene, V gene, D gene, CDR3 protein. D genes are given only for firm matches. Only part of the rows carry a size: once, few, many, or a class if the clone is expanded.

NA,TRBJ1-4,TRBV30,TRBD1,AWKRTGAEKLF
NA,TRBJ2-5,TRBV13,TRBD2,ASSLATSGQETQY
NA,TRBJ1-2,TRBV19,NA,ASSIRTAGYT
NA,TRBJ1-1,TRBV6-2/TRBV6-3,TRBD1,ASSYYLSGQGNTEAF
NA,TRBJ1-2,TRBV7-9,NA,ASRTEANYGYT
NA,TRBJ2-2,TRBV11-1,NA,ASSLGQNTGELF
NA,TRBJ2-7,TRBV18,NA,ASSPLQGIYEQY
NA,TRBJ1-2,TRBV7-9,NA,ASSPEITGLGYT
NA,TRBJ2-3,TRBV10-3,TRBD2,AISESRGLAGSTDTQY
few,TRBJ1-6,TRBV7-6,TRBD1,ASSQRTGYNSPLH
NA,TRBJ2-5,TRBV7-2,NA,ASSLPGPKETQY
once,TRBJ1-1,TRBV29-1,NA,SVQGSTEAF
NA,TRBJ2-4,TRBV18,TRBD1,ASSPYRDRAVNIQY
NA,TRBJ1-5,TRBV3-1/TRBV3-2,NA,ASSQESQGNQPQH
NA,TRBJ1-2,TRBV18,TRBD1,ASSPGDRALGGYT
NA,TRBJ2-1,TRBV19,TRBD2,ASSILAGDKYEQF
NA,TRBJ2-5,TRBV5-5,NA,ASSLVGAMETQY
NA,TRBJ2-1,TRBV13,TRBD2,ASSPTEPTRSGSQGREQF
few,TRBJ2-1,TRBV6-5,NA,ASSHLGGDYNEQF
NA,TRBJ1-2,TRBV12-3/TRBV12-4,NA,ASSLGEYGYT
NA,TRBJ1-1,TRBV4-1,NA,ASSPPTGNTEAF
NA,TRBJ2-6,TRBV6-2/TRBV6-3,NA,ASSPGQKVSGANVLT
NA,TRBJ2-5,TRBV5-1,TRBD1,ASSLNRGRETQY
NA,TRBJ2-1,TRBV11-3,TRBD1,ASSRDRGFSEQF